A selection of T cell receptor beta chains follows, all from one sample in a study of shared clonotypes between healthy human individuals. Using immunoSEQ multiplex PCR, the repertoire was profiled, and TCRdb retains in-frame clones only, with some absent. The data hold 550,000 to 800,000 clones, with about nine tenths observed a single time. Source material: memory CD8+ T cells from PBMCs. These receptors originate from a man in his late teens or twenties in good health. Some clones in this sample may be carry-over from other donors' samples. Both conserved end residues are part of each CDR3.

length: 14
V: TRBV7-8
CDR3: CASSLGTGSYEQYF

length: 13
V: TRBV25-1
CDR3: CASSEWGGRKTFF

length: 11
V: TRBV28
CDR3: CASSFPREAFF

length: 14
V: TRBV19
CDR3: CASSIGSRKETQYF

length: 16
V: TRBV27
CDR3: CASSSQSSSSYNEQFF

length: 15
V: TRBV6-4
CDR3: CASSARQGNTGELFF

length: 13
V: TRBV27
CDR3: CASSLWKNTEAFF

length: 12
V: TRBV10-2
CDR3: CARLCDGEKLFF

length: 14
V: TRBV28
CDR3: CASSFLRENYEQYF

length: 15
V: TRBV7-8
CDR3: CASSSRRGTAYEQYF

length: 18
V: TRBV7-9
CDR3: CASSLGRLGTRGSNEQFF

length: 16
V: TRBV7-8
CDR3: CASSLRWGRGYNEQFF

length: 16
V: TRBV7-9
CDR3: CASSPRDFDDKNIQYF

length: 14
V: TRBV9
CDR3: CASSPGQPYNEQFF

length: 15
V: TRBV29-1
CDR3: CSVVGTSSSGNTIYF

length: 14
V: TRBV10-3
CDR3: CAISDGTVGTEAFF

length: 15
V: TRBV6-5
CDR3: CASSYSNRVSYEQYF